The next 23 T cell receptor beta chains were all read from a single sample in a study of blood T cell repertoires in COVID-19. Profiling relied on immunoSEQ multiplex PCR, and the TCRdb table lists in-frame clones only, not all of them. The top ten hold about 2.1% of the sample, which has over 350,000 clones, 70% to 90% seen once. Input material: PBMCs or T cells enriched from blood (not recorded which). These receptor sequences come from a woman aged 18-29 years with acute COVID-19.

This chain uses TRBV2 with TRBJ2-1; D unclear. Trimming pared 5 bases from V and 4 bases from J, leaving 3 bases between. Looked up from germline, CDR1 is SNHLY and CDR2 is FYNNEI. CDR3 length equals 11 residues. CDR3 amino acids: CASSIYNEQFF. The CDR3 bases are TGTGCCAGCAGTATATACAATGAGCAGTTCTTC.

The CDR3 loop is CASSEWDRANRNTIYF. The DNA of the CDR3 is TGTGCCAGCAGTGAATGGGACAGGGCTAATCGAAACACCATATATTTT. This sequence joins TRBV25-1 and TRBJ1-3; 9 bases match TRBD1. In germline, CDR1 is MGHDK, CDR2 SYGVNS. This CDR3 is built from 16 residues. The junction had 6 bases not matched to a gene; V was cut back by 1 base and J by 5 bases.

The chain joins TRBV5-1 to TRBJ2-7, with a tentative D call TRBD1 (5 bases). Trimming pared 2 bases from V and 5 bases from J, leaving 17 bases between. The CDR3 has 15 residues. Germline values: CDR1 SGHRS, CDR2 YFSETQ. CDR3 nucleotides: TGCGCCAGCAGCTTTAGGAGTTCAGGGCCGGACGAGCAGTACTTC. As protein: CASSFRSSGPDEQYF. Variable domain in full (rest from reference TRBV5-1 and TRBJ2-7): KAGVTQTPRYLIKTRGQQVTLSCSPISGHRSVSWYQQTPGQGLQFLFEYFSETQRNKGNFPGRFSGRQFSNSRSEMNVSTLELGDSALYLCASSFRSSGPDEQYFGPGTRLTVT.

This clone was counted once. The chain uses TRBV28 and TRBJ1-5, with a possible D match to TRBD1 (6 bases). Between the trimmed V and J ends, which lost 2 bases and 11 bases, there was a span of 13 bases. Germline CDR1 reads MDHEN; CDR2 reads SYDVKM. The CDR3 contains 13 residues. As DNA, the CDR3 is TGTGCCAGCAGTTTACGGGGGGGCCGGGCCCAGCATTTT. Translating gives CASSLRGGRAQHF.

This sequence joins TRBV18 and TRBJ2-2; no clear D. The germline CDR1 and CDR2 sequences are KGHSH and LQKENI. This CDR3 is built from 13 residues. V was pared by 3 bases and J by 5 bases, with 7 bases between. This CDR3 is CASSPVTTGELFF. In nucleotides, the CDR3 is TGTGCCAGCTCACCCGTGACTACCGGGGAGCTGTTTTTT.

CDR3 region: CASSPEPGANVLTF. The CDR3 nucleotides are TGTGCCAGCAGTCCTGAGCCTGGGGCCAACGTCCTGACTTTC. The rearrangement links TRBV6-5 to TRBJ2-6; D is unresolved. V shed 5 bases and J shed 2 bases, with 7 bases lying between them. From germline, CDR1 is MNHEY and CDR2 SVGAGI. This CDR3 has 14 amino acids.

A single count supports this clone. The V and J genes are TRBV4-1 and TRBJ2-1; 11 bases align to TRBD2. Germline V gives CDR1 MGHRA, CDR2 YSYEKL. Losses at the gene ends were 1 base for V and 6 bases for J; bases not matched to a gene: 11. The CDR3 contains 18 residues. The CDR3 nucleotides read TGCGCCAGCAGCCAAGGCCGACTAGCGGGACGTCTGTCCAATGAGCAGTTCTTC. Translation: CASSQGRLAGRLSNEQFF.

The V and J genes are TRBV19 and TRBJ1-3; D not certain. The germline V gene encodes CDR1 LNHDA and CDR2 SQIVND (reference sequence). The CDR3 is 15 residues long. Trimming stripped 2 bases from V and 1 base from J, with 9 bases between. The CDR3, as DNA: TGTGCCAGTAGTATACGAGGAACTTCTGGAAACACCATATATTTT. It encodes CASSIRGTSGNTIYF.

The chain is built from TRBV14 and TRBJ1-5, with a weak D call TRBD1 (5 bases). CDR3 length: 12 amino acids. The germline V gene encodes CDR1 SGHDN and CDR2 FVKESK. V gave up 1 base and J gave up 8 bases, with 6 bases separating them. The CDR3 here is CASSQGREPQHF. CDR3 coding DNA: TGTGCCAGCAGCCAAGGCAGGGAGCCCCAGCATTTT.

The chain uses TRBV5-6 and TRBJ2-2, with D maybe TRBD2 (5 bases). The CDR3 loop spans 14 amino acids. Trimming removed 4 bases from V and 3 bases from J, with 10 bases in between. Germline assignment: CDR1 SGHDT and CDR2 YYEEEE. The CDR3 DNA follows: TGTGCCAGCAGCCTAGGACTTGACACCGGGGAGCTGTTTTTT. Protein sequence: CASSLGLDTGELFF.

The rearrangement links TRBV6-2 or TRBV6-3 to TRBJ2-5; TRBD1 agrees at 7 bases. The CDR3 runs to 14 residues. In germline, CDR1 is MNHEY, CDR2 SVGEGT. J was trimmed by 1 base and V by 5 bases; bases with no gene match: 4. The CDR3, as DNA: TGTGCCAGCAGTCTACGACAGGGCCAAGAGACCCAGTACTTC. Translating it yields CASSLRQGQETQYF.

The CDR3 loop is CASSLISGGNQPQHF. The CDR3 region has the DNA TGTGCCAGCAGCTTAATATCAGGTGGGAATCAGCCCCAGCATTTT. This chain connects TRBV7-2 to TRBJ1-5, with D uncertain. This CDR3 spans 15 amino acids. The V gene lost 2 bases and the J gene lost 4 bases, with 12 bases spanning the gap. In germline, CDR1 is SGHTA, CDR2 FQGNSA.

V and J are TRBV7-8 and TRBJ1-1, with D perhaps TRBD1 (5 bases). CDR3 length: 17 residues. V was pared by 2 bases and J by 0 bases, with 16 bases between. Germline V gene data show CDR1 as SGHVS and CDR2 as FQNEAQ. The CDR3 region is CASSLQPGLKMNTEAFF. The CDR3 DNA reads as TGTGCCAGCAGCTTACAACCGGGACTGAAGATGAACACTGAAGCTTTCTTT.

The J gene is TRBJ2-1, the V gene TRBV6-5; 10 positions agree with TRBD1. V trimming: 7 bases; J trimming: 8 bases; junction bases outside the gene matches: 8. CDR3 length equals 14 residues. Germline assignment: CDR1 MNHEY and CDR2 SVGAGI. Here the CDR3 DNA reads TGTGCCAGCAACCGACAGGGGGCGCGCGATGAGCAGTTCTTC. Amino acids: CASNRQGARDEQFF.

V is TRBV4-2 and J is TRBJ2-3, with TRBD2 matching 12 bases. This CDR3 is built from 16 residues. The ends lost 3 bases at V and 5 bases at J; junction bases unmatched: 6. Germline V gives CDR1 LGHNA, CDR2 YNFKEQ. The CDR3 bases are TGTGCCAGCAGCCAGAGACTAGCGGGAGCAGGAGATACGCAGTATTTT. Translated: CASSQRLAGAGDTQYF.

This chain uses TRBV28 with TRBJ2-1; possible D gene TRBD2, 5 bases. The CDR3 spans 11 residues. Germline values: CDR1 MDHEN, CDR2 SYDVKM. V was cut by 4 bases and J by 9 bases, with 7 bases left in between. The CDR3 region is CASSSRGEQFF. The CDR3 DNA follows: TGTGCCAGCAGTTCCCGGGGTGAGCAGTTCTTC.

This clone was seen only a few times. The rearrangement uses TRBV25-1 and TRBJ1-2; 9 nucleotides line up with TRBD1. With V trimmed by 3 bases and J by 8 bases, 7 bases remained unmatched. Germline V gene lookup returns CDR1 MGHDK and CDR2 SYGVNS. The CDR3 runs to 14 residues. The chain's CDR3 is CASSEHGTGKGYTF. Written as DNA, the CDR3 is TGTGCCAGCAGTGAGCACGGGACAGGGAAAGGCTACACCTTC.

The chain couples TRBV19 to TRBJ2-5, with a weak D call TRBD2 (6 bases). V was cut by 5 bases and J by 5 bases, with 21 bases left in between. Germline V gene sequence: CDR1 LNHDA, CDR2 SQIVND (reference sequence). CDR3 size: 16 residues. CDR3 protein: CASSEGLGEVAETQYF. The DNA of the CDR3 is TGTGCCAGTAGTGAGGGCTTAGGGGAGGTCGCGGAGACCCAGTACTTC.

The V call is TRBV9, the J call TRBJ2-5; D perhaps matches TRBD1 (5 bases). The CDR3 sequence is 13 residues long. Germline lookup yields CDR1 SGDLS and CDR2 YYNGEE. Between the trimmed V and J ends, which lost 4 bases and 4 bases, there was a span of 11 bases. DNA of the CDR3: TGTGCCAGCAGCACCGGAAGGGGAGAGACCCAGTACTTC. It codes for CASSTGRGETQYF.

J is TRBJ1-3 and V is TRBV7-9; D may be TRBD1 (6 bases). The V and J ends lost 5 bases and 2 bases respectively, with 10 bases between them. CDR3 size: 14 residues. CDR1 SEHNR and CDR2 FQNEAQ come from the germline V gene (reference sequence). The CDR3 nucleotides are TGTGCCAGCAGCACACACAGGGCTGGAAACACCATATATTTT. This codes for CASSTHRAGNTIYF.

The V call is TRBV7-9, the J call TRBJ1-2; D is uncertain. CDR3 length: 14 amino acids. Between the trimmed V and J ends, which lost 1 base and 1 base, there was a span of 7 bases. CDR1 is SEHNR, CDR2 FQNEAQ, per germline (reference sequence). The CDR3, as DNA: TGTGCCAGCAGCTTAGGAACAGTTAACTATGGCTACACCTTC. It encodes CASSLGTVNYGYTF.

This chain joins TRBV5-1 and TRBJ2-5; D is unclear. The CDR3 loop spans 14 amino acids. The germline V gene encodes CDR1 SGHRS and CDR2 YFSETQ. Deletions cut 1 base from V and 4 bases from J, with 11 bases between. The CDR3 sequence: CASSLQPSGETQYF. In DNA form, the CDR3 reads TGCGCCAGCAGCTTGCAACCATCGGGAGAGACCCAGTACTTC.

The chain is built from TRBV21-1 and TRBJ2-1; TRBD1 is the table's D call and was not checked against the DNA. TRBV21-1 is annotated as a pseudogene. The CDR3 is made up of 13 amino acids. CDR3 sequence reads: CASSKFRYNEQFF. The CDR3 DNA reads TGTGCCAGCAGCAAATTCAGGTACAATGAGCAGTTCTTC.